A selection of T cell receptor beta chains follows, all from one sample in a study of regulatory and conventional T cells in RAG deficiency. Data came from immunoSEQ multiplex PCR; TCRdb stores just in-frame clones and leaves some out. The table lists approximately 28,000 clones, about 95% of them singletons. The sample was also linked to a second study, of regulatory T cells.

Sequencing input: CD25- CD4+ T cells sorted from blood. These receptors came from a human donor in good health. The CDR3 runs from the conserved cysteine through the conserved F or W. The order of the fields is clone size, D gene, J gene, V gene, CDR3 DNA, CDR3 protein. D genes are given only for firm matches. Clone size is stated in some rows and not others, as once, few, many or a class when expanded.

once	TRBD1	TRBJ2-4	TRBV27	TGTGCCAGCAGCCCCCAGGCGGGACAGGGTAATGCCAAAAACATTCAGTACTTC	CASSPQAGQGNAKNIQYF
.	TRBD2	TRBJ2-7	TRBV14	TGTGCCAGCGGCCAATTCGGGTTTGAGGGAGGGGCGACCTACGAGCAGTACTTC	CASGQFGFEGGATYEQYF
.	TRBD2	TRBJ2-7	TRBV5-4	TGTGCCAGCAGCTCTTTTCTGGGGGGGGGCTACGAGCAGTACTTC	CASSSFLGGGYEQYF
.	TRBD1	TRBJ2-1	TRBV5-4	TGTGCCAGCAGCTTGGGGGACAGGGGAAATGAGCAGTTCTTC	CASSLGDRGNEQFF
.	TRBD1	TRBJ1-5	TRBV7-8	TGTGCCAGCAGCGGAAAAAAAGGGGGGACAGGTAATCAGCCCCAGCATTTT	CASSGKKGGTGNQPQHF
once	TRBD1	TRBJ2-7	TRBV5-4	TGTGCCAGCGGCAAGGACAGGGGCCCCTACGAGCAGTACTTC	CASGKDRGPYEQYF
.	.	TRBJ2-7	TRBV27	TGTGCCAGCAGTTTAAGGGGGCGGGAACCGGACGAGCAGTACTTC	CASSLRGREPDEQYF
.	TRBD1	TRBJ1-2	TRBV7-9	TGTGCCAGCAGCTTGGGAAGACAGGGGCAGGGCTATGGCTACACCTTC	CASSLGRQGQGYGYTF
.	TRBD1	TRBJ2-2	TRBV30	TGTGCCTGGAGTGTTCAGGGGGCCGGGGAGCTGTTTTTT	CAWSVQGAGELFF
.	.	TRBJ2-1	TRBV29-1	TGCAGCGTTGAAGATACGGGTCGCCAGTTCTTC	CSVEDTGRQFF
.	TRBD1	TRBJ1-2	TRBV6-5	TGTGCCAGCAGCCCCGGACAGGTCGCCTATGGCTACACCTTC	CASSPGQVAYGYTF
.	TRBD1	TRBJ1-6	TRBV19	TGTGCCAGTAGGCCGGGACAGCCTTCACCCCTCCACTTT	CASRPGQPSPLHF
.	.	TRBJ1-1	TRBV19	TGTGCCAGTCAGAATCAGGGGAACACTGAAGCTTTCTTT	CASQNQGNTEAFF
.	TRBD1	TRBJ1-2	TRBV30	TGTGCCTGGAGTGCGCGGACAGGGTATGGCTACACCTTC	CAWSARTGYGYTF
few	.	TRBJ1-4	TRBV28	TGTGCCAGCAGTCCCGGCAATCTCAGGGAAAAACTGTTTTTT	CASSPGNLREKLFF
.	.	TRBJ1-5	TRBV6-5	TGTGCCAGCAGGGCCAGGCTATATCAGCCCCAGCATTTT	CASRARLYQPQHF
.	.	TRBJ2-6	TRBV6-1	TGTGCCAGCAGTGAGACTAGAGGGTCTGGGGCCAACGTCCTGACTTTC	CASSETRGSGANVLTF
.	TRBD2	TRBJ2-3	TRBV29-1	TGCAGCGTTTTGACTAGCGGGGGGGTGTATACGCAGTATTTT	CSVLTSGGVYTQYF
.	TRBD1	TRBJ1-5	TRBV16	TGTGCCAGCAGCCAAAGGGGGCTGGAAAGCAATCAGCCCCAGCATTTT	CASSQRGLESNQPQHF
.	.	TRBJ2-2	TRBV2	TGTGCCAGCAGTGATGAGGGCGGCGGGGAGCTGTTTTTT	CASSDEGGGELFF
few	.	TRBJ1-3	TRBV6-5	TGTGCCAGCAGTTCTCACCCCCCGGGGTCTGGAAACACCATATATTTT	CASSSHPPGSGNTIYF
.	.	TRBJ2-3	TRBV11-1	TGTGCCAGCGGAAGCCCGTCAGGTTATACGCAGTATTTT	CASGSPSGYTQYF
once	.	TRBJ1-2	TRBV27	TGTGCCAGCAGTTCTCTCGGCTATGGCTACACCTTC	CASSSLGYGYTF
.	TRBD1	TRBJ2-2	TRBV6-1	TGTGCCAGCAGTGTCGGGACAGGGGGCACCGGGGAGCTGTTTTTT	CASSVGTGGTGELFF
.	TRBD1	TRBJ1-1	TRBV5-1	TGCGCCAGCAGCTCCGGGACAGGGGACACTGAAGCTTTCTTT	CASSSGTGDTEAFF
.	TRBD1	TRBJ2-1	TRBV7-9	TGTGCCAGCATCCCCTCACAGGGGGCAACATGGAATGAGCAGTTCTTC	CASIPSQGATWNEQFF
.	.	TRBJ2-1	TRBV12-5	TGTGCTAGTGGACTAGTCCATTCACGGGGGGCAGACAATGAGCAGTTCTTC	CASGLVHSRGADNEQFF
.	TRBD1	TRBJ1-5	TRBV27	TGTGCCAGCAGTTTGCTTGGACAGGGGGACCAGCCCCAGCATTTT	CASSLLGQGDQPQHF
.	TRBD1	TRBJ1-4	TRBV5-1	TGCGCCAGCAGCCCGGACAGGGAGAGCGAAAAACTGTTTTTT	CASSPDRESEKLFF
.	.	TRBJ1-6	TRBV7-2	TGTGCCAGCAGCGGGCGACACACGAATTCACCCCTCCACTTT	CASSGRHTNSPLHF
.	TRBD2	TRBJ2-2	TRBV2	TGTGCCAGCAGTGAACTAGCGGGGGCCGGGGAGCTGTTTTTT	CASSELAGAGELFF
.	.	TRBJ1-1	TRBV20-1	TGCAGTGCCGGGTGGGTCAATGAAGCTTTCTTT	CSAGWVNEAFF
.	TRBD2	TRBJ2-1	TRBV9	TGTGCCAGCAGCCCCCCGGGACTAGCGGGGGGGCCCTACAATGAGCAGTTCTTC	CASSPPGLAGGPYNEQFF
once	TRBD1	TRBJ2-3	TRBV6-1	TGTGCCAGCGACAGGGCCTATTACACAGATACGCAGTATTTT	CASDRAYYTDTQYF
.	TRBD1	TRBJ2-5	TRBV5-6	TGTGCCAGCAGCGGAACCGGGACAGTGTACCAAGAGACCCAGTACTTC	CASSGTGTVYQETQYF
.	TRBD1	TRBJ2-1	TRBV19	TGTGCCAGTAGTCACGCCGGGACAGGGTCGGGTGAGCAGTTCTTC	CASSHAGTGSGEQFF
.	TRBD2	TRBJ2-2	TRBV4-2	TGTGCCAGCAGCCATGACCTAGCGGGGAGTAACACCGGGGAGCTGTTTTTT	CASSHDLAGSNTGELFF
.	TRBD1	TRBJ2-7	TRBV6-4	TGTGCCAGCAGTCTCTCCGATCGGGACAGGGGTTCGCCTTTGATTAACGAGCAGTACTTC	CASSLSDRDRGSPLINEQYF
.	.	TRBJ1-1	TRBV28	TGTGCCAGCAGTCCTCGGGGGGCAGGGGACACTGAAGCTTTCTTT	CASSPRGAGDTEAFF
.	TRBD1	TRBJ1-4	TRBV5-5	TGTGCCAGCAGCTTGGGGACAGGGATCCCCCTTAATGAAAAACTGTTTTTT	CASSLGTGIPLNEKLFF
.	TRBD1	TRBJ2-7	TRBV6-5	TGTGCCAGCAGTTACTCGGGACAGGGGACTGAGCAGTACTTC	CASSYSGQGTEQYF
.	TRBD1	TRBJ2-7	TRBV6-1	TGTGCCAGCAGTGAAGGCTACAGGGGGTCCTACGAGCAGTACTTC	CASSEGYRGSYEQYF
.	.	TRBJ1-4	TRBV14	TGTGCCAGCAGCGGGGACTTAGGGGAAAAACTGTTTTTT	CASSGDLGEKLFF